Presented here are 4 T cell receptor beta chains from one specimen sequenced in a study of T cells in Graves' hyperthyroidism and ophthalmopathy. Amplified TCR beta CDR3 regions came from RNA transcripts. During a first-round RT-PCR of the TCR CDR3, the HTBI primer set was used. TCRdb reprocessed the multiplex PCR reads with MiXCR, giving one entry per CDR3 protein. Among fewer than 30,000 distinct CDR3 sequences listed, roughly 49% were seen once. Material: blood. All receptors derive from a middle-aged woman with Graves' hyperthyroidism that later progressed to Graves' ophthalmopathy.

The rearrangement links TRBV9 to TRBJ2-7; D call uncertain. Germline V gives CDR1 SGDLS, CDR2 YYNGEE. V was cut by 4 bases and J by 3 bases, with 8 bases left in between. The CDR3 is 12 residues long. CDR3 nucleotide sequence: TGTGCCAGCAGCATAAATGACTACGAGCAGTACTTC. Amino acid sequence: CASSINDYEQYF.

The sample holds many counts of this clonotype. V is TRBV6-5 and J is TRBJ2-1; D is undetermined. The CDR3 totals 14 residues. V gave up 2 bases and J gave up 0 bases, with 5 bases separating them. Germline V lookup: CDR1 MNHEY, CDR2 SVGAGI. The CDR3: CASSYLSSYNEQFF. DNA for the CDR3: TGTGCCAGCAGTTACCTCTCCTCCTACAATGAGCAGTTCTTC.

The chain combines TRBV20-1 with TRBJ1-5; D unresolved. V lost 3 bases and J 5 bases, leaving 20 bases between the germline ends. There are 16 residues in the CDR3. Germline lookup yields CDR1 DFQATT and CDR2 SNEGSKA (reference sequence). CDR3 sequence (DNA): TGCAGTGCTAGTAGCCGAAACCGCATAGCCGATCAGCCCCAGCATTTT. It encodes CSASSRNRIADQPQHF.

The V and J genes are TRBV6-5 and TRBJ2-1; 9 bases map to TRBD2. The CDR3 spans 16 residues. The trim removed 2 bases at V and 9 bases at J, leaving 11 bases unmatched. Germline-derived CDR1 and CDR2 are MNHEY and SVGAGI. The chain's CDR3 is CASSYGTSSGNGEQFF. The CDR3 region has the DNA TGTGCCAGCAGTTACGGAACCTCTAGCGGGAATGGTGAGCAGTTCTTC.